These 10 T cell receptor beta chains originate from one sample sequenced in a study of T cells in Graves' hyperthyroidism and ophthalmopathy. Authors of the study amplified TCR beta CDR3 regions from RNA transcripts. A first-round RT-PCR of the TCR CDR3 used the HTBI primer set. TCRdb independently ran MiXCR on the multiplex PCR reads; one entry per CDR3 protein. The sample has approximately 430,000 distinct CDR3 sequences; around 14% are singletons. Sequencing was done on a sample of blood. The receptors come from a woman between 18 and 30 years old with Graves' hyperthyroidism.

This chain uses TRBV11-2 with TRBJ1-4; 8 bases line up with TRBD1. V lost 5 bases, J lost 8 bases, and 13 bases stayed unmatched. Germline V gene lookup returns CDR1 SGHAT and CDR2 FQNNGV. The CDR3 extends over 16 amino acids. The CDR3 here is CASSPGAGGGKEKLFF. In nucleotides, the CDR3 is TGTGCCAGCAGCCCGGGGGCAGGGGGCGGAAAAGAAAAACTGTTTTTT.

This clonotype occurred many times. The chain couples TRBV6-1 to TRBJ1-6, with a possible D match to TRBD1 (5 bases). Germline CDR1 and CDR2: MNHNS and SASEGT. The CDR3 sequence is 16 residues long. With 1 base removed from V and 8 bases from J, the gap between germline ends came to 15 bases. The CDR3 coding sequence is TGTGCCAGCAGTGAAGTCGGCCCCGGAGGGGATTCACCCCTCCACTTT. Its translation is CASSEVGPGGDSPLHF.

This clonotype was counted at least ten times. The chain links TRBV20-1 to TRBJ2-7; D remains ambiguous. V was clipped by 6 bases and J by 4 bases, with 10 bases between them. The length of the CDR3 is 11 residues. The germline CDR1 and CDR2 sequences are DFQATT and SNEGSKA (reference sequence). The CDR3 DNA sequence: TGCAGTGCCCCGCTTCTGTACGAGCAGTACTTC. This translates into CSAPLLYEQYF.

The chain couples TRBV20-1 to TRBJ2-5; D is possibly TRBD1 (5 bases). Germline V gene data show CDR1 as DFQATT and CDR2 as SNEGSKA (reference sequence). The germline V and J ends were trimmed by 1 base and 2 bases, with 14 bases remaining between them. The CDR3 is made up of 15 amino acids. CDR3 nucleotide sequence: TGCAGTGCTAGAGTCCAGGGTTTTTGGCAAGAGACCCAGTACTTC. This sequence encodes CSARVQGFWQETQYF.

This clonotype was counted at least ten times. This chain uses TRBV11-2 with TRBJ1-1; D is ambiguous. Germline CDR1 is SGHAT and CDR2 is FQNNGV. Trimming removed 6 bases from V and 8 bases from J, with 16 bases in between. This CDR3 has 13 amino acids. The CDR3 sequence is CASRPLGQREAFF. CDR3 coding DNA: TGTGCCAGCAGACCCCTCGGCCAACGCGAAGCTTTCTTT.

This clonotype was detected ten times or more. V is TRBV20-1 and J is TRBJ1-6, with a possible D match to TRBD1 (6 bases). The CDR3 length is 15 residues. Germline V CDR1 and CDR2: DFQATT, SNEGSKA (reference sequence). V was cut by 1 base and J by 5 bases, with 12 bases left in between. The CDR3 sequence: CSARVSGVNNSPLHF. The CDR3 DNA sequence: TGCAGTGCTAGAGTATCAGGGGTGAATAATTCACCCCTCCACTTT.

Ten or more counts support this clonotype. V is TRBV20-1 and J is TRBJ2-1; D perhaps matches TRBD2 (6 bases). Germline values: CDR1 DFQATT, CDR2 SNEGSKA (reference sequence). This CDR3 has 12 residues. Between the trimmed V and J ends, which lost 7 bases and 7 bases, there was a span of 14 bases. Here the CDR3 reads CSVIRLGNEQFF. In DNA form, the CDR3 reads TGCAGTGTCATCAGACTAGGGAATGAGCAGTTCTTC.

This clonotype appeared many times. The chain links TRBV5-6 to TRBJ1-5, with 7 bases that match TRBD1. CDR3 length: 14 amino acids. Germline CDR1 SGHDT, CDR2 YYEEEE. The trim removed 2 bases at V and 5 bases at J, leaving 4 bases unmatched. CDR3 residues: CASSFGQADQPQHF. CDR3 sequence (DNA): TGTGCCAGCAGCTTCGGACAGGCGGATCAGCCCCAGCATTTT.

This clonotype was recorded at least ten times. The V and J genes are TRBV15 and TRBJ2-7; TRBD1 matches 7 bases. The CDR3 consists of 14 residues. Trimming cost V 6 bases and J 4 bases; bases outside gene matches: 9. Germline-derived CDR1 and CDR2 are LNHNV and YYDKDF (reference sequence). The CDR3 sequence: CATRDRDRAYEQYF. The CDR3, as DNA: TGTGCCACCAGGGACCGTGACAGGGCGTACGAGCAGTACTTC.

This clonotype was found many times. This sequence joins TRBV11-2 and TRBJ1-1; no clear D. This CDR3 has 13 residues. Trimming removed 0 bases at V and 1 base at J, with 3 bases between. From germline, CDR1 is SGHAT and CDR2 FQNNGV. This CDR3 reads CASSLDQNTEAFF. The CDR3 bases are TGTGCCAGCAGCTTAGATCAGAACACTGAAGCTTTCTTT.